What follows is one TCR beta chain and its context. This entry comes from a study of radiotherapy plus CTLA-4 blockade in lung cancer. Method: immunoSEQ multiplex PCR; TCRdb's copy keeps in-frame clones and lacks some. The table has around 65,000 clones, approximately 77% seen once. This CDR3 contains 17 residues. Germline V gene data show CDR1 as MNHEY and CDR2 as SMNVEV (reference sequence). With V trimmed by 3 bases and J by 7 bases, 14 bases remained unmatched. This receptor was taken from a human donor with non-small cell lung cancer who had a complete response to radiotherapy plus ipilimumab. The gene calls are TRBV27 and TRBJ2-2, with TRBD2 identical over 7 bases. The starting material was peripheral blood, obtained from a patient treated with radiotherapy plus ipilimumab. Here the CDR3 reads CASSFQGGRQIGGELFF. CDR3 bases: TGTGCCAGCAGTTTTCAAGGCGGGAGACAAATCGGCGGGGAGCTGTTTTTT.